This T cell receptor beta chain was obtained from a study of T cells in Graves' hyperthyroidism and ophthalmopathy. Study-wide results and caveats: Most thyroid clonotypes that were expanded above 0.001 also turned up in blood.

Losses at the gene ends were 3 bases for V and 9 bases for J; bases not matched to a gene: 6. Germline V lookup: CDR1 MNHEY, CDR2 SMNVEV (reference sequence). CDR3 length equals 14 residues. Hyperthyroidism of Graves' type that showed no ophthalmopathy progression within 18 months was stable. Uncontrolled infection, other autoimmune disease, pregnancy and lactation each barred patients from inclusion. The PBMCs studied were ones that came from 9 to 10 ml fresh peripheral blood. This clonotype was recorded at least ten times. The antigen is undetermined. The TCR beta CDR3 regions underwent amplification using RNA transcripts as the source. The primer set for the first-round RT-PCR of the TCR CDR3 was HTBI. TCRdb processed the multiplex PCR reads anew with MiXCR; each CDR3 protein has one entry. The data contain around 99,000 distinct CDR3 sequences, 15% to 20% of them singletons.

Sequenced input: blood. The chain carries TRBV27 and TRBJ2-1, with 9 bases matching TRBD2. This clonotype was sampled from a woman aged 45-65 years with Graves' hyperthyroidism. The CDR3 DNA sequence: TGTGCCAGCAGTTTTATTAGCGGGAGAGGTGAGCAGTTCTTC. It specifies CASSFISGRGEQFF.